This passage covers 20 T cell receptor beta chains from one sample sequenced in a study of blood T cell repertoires in COVID-19. The method was immunoSEQ multiplex PCR; TCRdb's version includes in-frame clones alone and lacks a portion of them. The sample contains some 250,000 clones, more than 70% of which appear only once. The material sequenced was peripheral blood. All receptors derive from a man of 80 years or more with acute or convalescent COVID-19.

J is TRBJ2-5 and V is TRBV4-2, with 9 bases aligning to TRBD1. The CDR3 is 17 residues long. Per the germline V gene, CDR1 is LGHNA and CDR2 is YNFKEQ. J gave up 5 bases and V 1 base, and 11 bases lay outside the gene matches. CDR3 sequence: CASSQVQNRGRGETQYF. DNA of the CDR3: TGTGCCAGCAGCCAAGTACAGAACAGGGGGCGCGGGGAGACCCAGTACTTC.

This chain connects TRBV5-1 to TRBJ1-1; TRBD1 matches 8 bases. Per germline, CDR1 SGHRS and CDR2 YFSETQ. The V and J ends lost 4 bases and 5 bases, in that order; junction bases with no gene match: 13. The CDR3 covers 16 residues. The CDR3 region has the DNA TGCGCCAGCAGCGTCGACAGGGGAACCCCAACGACTGAAGCTTTCTTT. Its translation: CASSVDRGTPTTEAFF.

The chain employs TRBV10-1 and TRBJ2-7; the D is unclear. This CDR3 spans 10 amino acids. Germline values: CDR1 WNHNN, CDR2 SYGVQD (reference sequence). Trimming removed 7 bases from V and 4 bases from J, with 5 bases in between. CDR3 nucleotides: TGCGCCAGCACCGAGTACGAGCAGTACTTC. Its translation is CASTEYEQYF.

The chain joins TRBV5-6 to TRBJ2-7; D unclear. The CDR3 consists of 14 residues. Germline lookup yields CDR1 SGHDT and CDR2 YYEEEE. V gave up 4 bases and J gave up 3 bases, with 14 bases separating them. Written as DNA, the CDR3 is TGTGCCAGCAGCCCGAGCCCGTCTGGCTACGAGCAGTACTTC. Translated: CASSPSPSGYEQYF.

The chain combines TRBV7-2 with TRBJ1-2, with 7 bases lining up with TRBD1. Germline-derived CDR1 and CDR2 are SGHTA and FQGNSA. The CDR3 is made up of 14 amino acids. With 1 base clipped from V and 4 bases from J, the junction kept 3 bases outside the gene matches. Here the CDR3 reads CASSLGGQFYGYTF. In DNA, the CDR3 is TGTGCCAGCAGCTTAGGGGGACAGTTCTATGGCTACACCTTC.

This clone appeared once. The rearrangement links TRBV19 to TRBJ1-1, with D possibly TRBD1 on 5 matching bases. Trimming cost V 5 bases and J 6 bases, with 16 bases left between them. Germline V gene data show CDR1 as LNHDA and CDR2 as SQIVND (reference sequence). The CDR3 loop spans 14 amino acids. This CDR3 reads CASSWGGVSAEAFF. The CDR3 DNA sequence: TGTGCCAGTAGTTGGGGAGGGGTCAGCGCTGAAGCTTTCTTT.

This clone appeared a few times. This chain joins TRBV9 and TRBJ1-6; no clear D. CDR1 is SGDLS, CDR2 YYNGEE, per germline. The CDR3 extends over 13 amino acids. The germline V and J ends were trimmed by 3 bases and 4 bases, with 5 bases remaining between them. CDR3 loop: CASSADYNSPLHF. CDR3 DNA sequence: TGTGCCAGCAGCGCAGATTATAATTCACCCCTCCACTTT.

The V and J genes are TRBV3-1 (or the pseudogene TRBV3-2) and TRBJ2-1; D not resolved. The CDR3 is 14 residues long. With 0 bases removed from V and 7 bases from J, the gap between germline ends came to 10 bases. CDR1 is LGHDT, CDR2 YNNKEL, per germline (reference sequence). This CDR3 is CASSQDGRVNEQFF. CDR3 bases: TGTGCCAGCAGCCAAGATGGCCGGGTAAATGAGCAGTTCTTC.

J is TRBJ2-7 and V is TRBV7-8; tentative D call: TRBD2 (6 bases). Germline assignment: CDR1 SGHVS and CDR2 FQNEAQ. V shed 3 bases and J shed 0 bases, with 9 bases lying between them. The CDR3 runs to 14 residues. The CDR3 reads CASSFGGTSYEQYF. For the CDR3, the DNA is TGTGCCAGCAGCTTTGGAGGGACCTCCTACGAGCAGTACTTC.

This rearrangement joins TRBV29-1 to TRBJ2-5; no clear D gene. This CDR3 comprises 13 residues. In germline, CDR1 is SQVTM, CDR2 ANQGSEA. The ends were cut back, 2 bases at V and 0 bases at J, with 7 bases in the middle. The CDR3 region has the DNA TGCAGCGTTGAACCTCTATACCAAGAGACCCAGTACTTC. Protein: CSVEPLYQETQYF.

This chain joins TRBV5-4 and TRBJ1-2; D unresolved. CDR1 SGHNT and CDR2 YYREEE come from the germline V gene (reference sequence). The CDR3 contains 13 residues. Trimming took 2 bases from V and 4 from J, leaving 9 bases between them. The CDR3 region has the DNA TGTGCCAGCAGCTTTCCGGGAGGCTATGGCTACACCTTC. Translation: CASSFPGGYGYTF.

The V and J genes are TRBV7-2 and TRBJ2-5; 8 bases fit TRBD1. Germline V gene data show CDR1 as SGHTA and CDR2 as FQGNSA. The CDR3 covers 15 residues. V shed 4 bases, J shed 2 bases, and the junction held 6 bases outside the gene matches. The CDR3: CASSSRTGQQETQYF. The CDR3, as DNA: TGTGCCAGCAGCTCCAGGACAGGGCAACAAGAGACCCAGTACTTC. Looking up the rest from reference TRBV7-2 and TRBJ2-5 gives the full variable domain: GAGVSQSPSNKVTEKGKDVELRCDPISGHTALYWYRQSLGQGLEFLIYFQGNSAPDKSGLPSDRFSAERTGGSVSTLTIQRTQQEDSAVYLCASSSRTGQQETQYFGPGTRLLVL.

With regard to this clone: Other DNA sequences in this sample translate to the same CDR3. The J gene is TRBJ1-5, the V gene TRBV20-1, with no clear D. Germline V gene lookup returns CDR1 DFQATT and CDR2 SNEGSKA (reference sequence). V lost 3 bases, J lost 10 bases, and 19 bases lay in between. There are 14 residues in the CDR3. The CDR3 DNA is TGCAGTGCTAGTAGTCCAGATCATGGTCAACCCCAGCATTTT. Translated: CSASSPDHGQPQHF.

The chain links TRBV7-8 to TRBJ2-7, with D maybe TRBD2 (7 bases). The germline V gene encodes CDR1 SGHVS and CDR2 FQNEAQ. The CDR3 sequence is 16 residues long. V lost 0 bases, J lost 1 base, and 13 bases lay in between. CDR3 amino acids: CASSLARGGRSYEQYF. CDR3 nucleotide sequence: TGTGCCAGCAGCTTAGCAAGGGGGGGAAGGTCCTACGAGCAGTACTTC.

This clone occurred a few times. V usage is TRBV5-6 and J usage is TRBJ1-1; D perhaps matches TRBD1 (5 bases). From germline, CDR1 is SGHDT and CDR2 YYEEEE. This CDR3 has 16 amino acids. Trimming removed 4 bases at V and 0 bases at J, with 16 bases between. CDR3 DNA: TGTGCCAGCAGCCCGGACGGGGGACGGATGAACACTGAAGCTTTCTTT. Its protein is CASSPDGGRMNTEAFF.

The chain is built from TRBV7-3 and TRBJ2-5; perhaps TRBD1 as D (6 bases). This CDR3 is 13 amino acids long. The germline gives CDR1 SGHTA, CDR2 FQGTGA. The V and J ends lost 5 bases and 6 bases respectively, with 13 bases between them. The CDR3 is CASSPGTTQTQYF. Written as DNA, the CDR3 is TGTGCCAGCAGCCCAGGGACAACACAGACCCAGTACTTC. The variable domain in full, completed from reference TRBV7-3 and TRBJ2-5, reads GAGVSQTPSNKVTEKGKYVELRCDPISGHTALYWYRQSLGQGPEFLIYFQGTGAADDSGLPNDRFFAVRPEGSVSTLKIQRTERGDSAVYLCASSPGTTQTQYFGPGTRLLVL.

The chain uses TRBV4-1 and TRBJ2-3; 9 bases map to TRBD2. V was clipped by 0 bases and J by 6 bases; unmatched bases: 7. CDR3 length: 16 amino acids. In germline, CDR1 is MGHRA, CDR2 YSYEKL. The CDR3 protein is CASSQDGAAGGDTQYF. DNA of the CDR3: TGCGCCAGCAGCCAAGATGGGGCAGCGGGGGGCGATACGCAGTATTTT.

The chain employs TRBV2 and TRBJ2-2; 7 positions match TRBD1. CDR3 length: 16 amino acids. CDR1 and CDR2 (germline): SNHLY, FYNNEI. V lost 5 bases and J lost 0; bases outside the gene matches: 6. The CDR3 is CASSLQGTANTGELFF. The CDR3 nucleotides read TGTGCCAGCAGTCTTCAGGGGACAGCGAACACCGGGGAGCTGTTTTTT.

This chain links TRBV2 with TRBJ1-6; D gene uncertain. The CDR3 is 15 residues long. Germline CDR1 reads SNHLY; CDR2 reads FYNNEI. With 4 bases removed from V and 8 bases from J, the gap between germline ends came to 15 bases. Here the CDR3 DNA reads TGTGCCAGCAGTGTATCCAGGATGGTGGATTCACCCCTCCACTTT. Amino acids: CASSVSRMVDSPLHF. The whole variable domain, remainder taken from reference TRBV2 and TRBJ1-6, is EPEVTQTPSHQVTQMGQEVILRCVPISNHLYFYWYRQILGQKVEFLVSFYNNEISEKSEIFDDQFSVERPDGSNFTLKIRSTKLEDSAMYFCASSVSRMVDSPLHFGNGTRLTVT.

V gene TRBV6-1 combines with J gene TRBJ1-6; D perhaps matches TRBD1 (6 bases). CDR3 size: 15 residues. V was pared by 3 bases and J by 8 bases, with 14 bases between. Germline-derived CDR1 and CDR2 are MNHNS and SASEGT. The CDR3 protein is CASSDGTLWDSPLHF. The CDR3 bases are TGTGCCAGCAGTGATGGGACACTTTGGGATTCACCCCTCCACTTT.